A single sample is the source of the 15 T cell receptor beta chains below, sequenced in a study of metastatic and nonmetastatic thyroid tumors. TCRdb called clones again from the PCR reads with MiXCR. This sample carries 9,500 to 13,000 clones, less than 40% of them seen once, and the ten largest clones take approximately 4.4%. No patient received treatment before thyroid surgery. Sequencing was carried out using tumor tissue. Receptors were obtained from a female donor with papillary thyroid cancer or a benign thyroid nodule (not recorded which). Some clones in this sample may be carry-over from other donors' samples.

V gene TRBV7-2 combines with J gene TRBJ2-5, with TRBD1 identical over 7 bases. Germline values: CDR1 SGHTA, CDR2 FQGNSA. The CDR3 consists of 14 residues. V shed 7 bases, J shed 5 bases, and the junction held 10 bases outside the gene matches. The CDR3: CASKKDRTGETQYF. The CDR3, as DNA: TGTGCCAGCAAGAAGGACAGGACTGGGGAGACCCAGTACTTC.

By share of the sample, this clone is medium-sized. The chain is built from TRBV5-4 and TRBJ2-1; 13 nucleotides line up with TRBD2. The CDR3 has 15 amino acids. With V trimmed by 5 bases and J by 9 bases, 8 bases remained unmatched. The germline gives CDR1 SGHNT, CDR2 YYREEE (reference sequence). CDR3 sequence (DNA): TGTGCCAGCAGGCGGACTAGCGGGAGTATCGGTGAGCAGTTCTTC. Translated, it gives CASRRTSGSIGEQFF.

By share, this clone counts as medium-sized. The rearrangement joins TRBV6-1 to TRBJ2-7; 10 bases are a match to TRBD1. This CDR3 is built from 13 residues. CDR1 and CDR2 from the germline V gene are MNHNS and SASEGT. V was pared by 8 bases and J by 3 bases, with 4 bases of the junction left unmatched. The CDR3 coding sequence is TGTGCCAGCGCCGGGACAGGGGTCTACGAGCAGTACTTC. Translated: CASAGTGVYEQYF.

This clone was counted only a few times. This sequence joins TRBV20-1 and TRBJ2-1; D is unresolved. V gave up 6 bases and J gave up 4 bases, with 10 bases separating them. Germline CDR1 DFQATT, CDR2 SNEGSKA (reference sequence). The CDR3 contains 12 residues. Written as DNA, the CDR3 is TGCAGTGCCGGCCCCGATTACAATGAGCAGTTCTTC. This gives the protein CSAGPDYNEQFF.

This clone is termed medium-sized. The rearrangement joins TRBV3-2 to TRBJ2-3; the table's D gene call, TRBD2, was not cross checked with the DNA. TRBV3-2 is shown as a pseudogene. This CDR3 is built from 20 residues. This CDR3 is CASSPRTKASGRASTDTQYF. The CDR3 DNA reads TGTGCCAGCAGCCCCCGTACGAAGGCTAGCGGGAGAGCTAGCACAGATACGCAGTATTTT.

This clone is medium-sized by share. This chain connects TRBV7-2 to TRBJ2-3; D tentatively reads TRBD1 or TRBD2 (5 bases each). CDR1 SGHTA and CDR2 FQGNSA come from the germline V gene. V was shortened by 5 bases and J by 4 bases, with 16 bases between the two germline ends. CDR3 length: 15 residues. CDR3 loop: CASSPMGLAADTQYF. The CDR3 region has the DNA TGTGCCAGCAGCCCTATGGGGCTAGCCGCAGATACGCAGTATTTT.

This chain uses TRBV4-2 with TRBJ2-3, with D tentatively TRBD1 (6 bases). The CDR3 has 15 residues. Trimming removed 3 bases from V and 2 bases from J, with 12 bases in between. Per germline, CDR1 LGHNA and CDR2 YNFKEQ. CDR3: CASSHSDRSTDTQYF. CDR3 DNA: TGTGCCAGCAGCCACTCCGACAGGTCCACAGATACGCAGTATTTT.

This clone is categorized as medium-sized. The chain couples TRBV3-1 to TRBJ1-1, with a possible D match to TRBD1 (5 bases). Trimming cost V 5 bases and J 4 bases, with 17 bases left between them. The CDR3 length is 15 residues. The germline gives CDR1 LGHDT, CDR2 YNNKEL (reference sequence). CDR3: CASSSQNWGGTEAFF. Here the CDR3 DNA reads TGTGCCAGCAGCTCCCAAAACTGGGGGGGCACTGAAGCTTTCTTT.

For the CDR3, the DNA is TGTGCCAGCAGCGCTGTGACATGGGCCTACCATTGCACAGATACGCAGTATTTT. Translated, it gives CASSAVTWAYHCTDTQYF. The V gene is TRBV12-3 or TRBV12-4, the J gene TRBJ2-3; no clear D. V lost 6 bases and J lost 1, with 23 bases in between. The length of the CDR3 is 18 residues.

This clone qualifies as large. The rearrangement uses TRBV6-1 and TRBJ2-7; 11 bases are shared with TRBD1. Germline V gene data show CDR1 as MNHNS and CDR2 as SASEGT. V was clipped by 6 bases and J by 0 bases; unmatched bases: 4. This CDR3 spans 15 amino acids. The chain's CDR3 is CASSFGTGGSYEQYF. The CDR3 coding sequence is TGTGCCAGCAGCTTTGGGACAGGGGGCTCCTACGAGCAGTACTTC.

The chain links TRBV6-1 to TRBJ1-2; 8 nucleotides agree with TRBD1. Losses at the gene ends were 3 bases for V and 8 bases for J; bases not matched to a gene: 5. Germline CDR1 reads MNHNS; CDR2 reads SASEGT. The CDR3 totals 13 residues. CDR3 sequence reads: CASSDRGTGGYTF. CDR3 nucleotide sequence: TGTGCCAGCAGTGATCGGGGGACAGGAGGCTACACCTTC.

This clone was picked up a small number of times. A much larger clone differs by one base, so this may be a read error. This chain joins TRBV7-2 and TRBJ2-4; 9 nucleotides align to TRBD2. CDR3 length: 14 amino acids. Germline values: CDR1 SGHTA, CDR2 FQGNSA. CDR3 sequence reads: CASTAGGAKDIQYF. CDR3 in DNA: TGTGCCAGCACAGCGGGGGGAGCCAAAGACATTCAGTACTTC.

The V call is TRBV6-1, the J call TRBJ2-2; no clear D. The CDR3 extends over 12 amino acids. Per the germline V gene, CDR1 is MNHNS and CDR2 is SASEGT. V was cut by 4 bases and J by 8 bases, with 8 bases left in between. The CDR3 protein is CASSAATGELFF. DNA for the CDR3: TGTGCCAGCAGTGCTGCGACTGGGGAGCTGTTTTTT.

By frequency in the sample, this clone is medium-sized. The CDR3 protein is CASRYSLNTGELFF. CDR3 bases: TGTGCCAGCAGGTATTCCTTGAACACCGGGGAGCTGTTTTTT. The chain has TRBV6-1 and TRBJ2-2; D gene ambiguous. Trimming removed 6 bases at V and 1 base at J, with 9 bases between. CDR1 and CDR2 from the germline V gene are MNHNS and SASEGT. The CDR3 is 14 amino acids.

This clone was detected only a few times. The CDR3 reads CASSFPGQGLYEQYF. CDR3 bases: TGTGCCAGTAGCTTTCCGGGACAGGGCCTCTACGAGCAGTACTTC. The rearrangement uses TRBV19 and TRBJ2-7, with 9 bases aligning to TRBD1. The V and J ends lost 6 bases and 3 bases, in that order; junction bases with no gene match: 9. The V gene's germline CDR1 is LNHDA and CDR2 SQIVND (reference sequence). The CDR3 is 15 residues long.